This T cell receptor beta chain was documented in a study of T cell responses to AZD1222 COVID-19 vaccine. Data came from immunoSEQ multiplex PCR; TCRdb stores just in-frame clones and leaves some out. The sample contains 100,000 to 150,000 clones, more than 70% of which appear only once. Study outcomes and limitations: Females outnumbered males among donors, who were mostly white British; clonal diversity was possibly underestimated. Baseline seropositivity occurred in only a handful of AZD1222 recipients. With two AZD1222 doses given, Spike-specific TCR breadth and depth both rose.

Trimming cost V 0 bases and J 4 bases; bases outside gene matches: 7. Germline V CDR1 and CDR2: MGHRA, YSYEKL. CDR3 length: 16 amino acids. In regard to this clone: The antigen is undetermined.

The sequence was collected from an adult in good health. Sequenced material: peripheral blood, taken on day 0 of AZD1222 vaccination. The chain employs TRBV4-1 and TRBJ1-2, with 8 bases matching TRBD1. CDR3: CASSQDPADRGYGYTF. In DNA form, the CDR3 reads TGCGCCAGCAGCCAAGATCCCGCTGACAGGGGCTATGGCTACACCTTC.